These 27 T cell receptor beta chains share one sample of origin, sequenced in a study of cytomegalovirus exposure and HLA in healthy donors. PCR involved 60 Vbeta and 13 Jbeta primers. TCRdb's copy holds only in-frame clones and misses some; the assay was immunoSEQ multiplex PCR. The sample comprises 110,000 to 150,000 clones, around 84% of which are singletons, and roughly 2.7% rests with the top ten. The sample comprised PBMCs. Every receptor here comes from a boy aged 2 to 10 in good health and CMV-seronegative.

This clone was seen many times. The chain combines TRBV6-1 with TRBJ2-7; tentative D call: TRBD1 (6 bases). Trimming shortened V by 3 bases and J by 0 bases, and 15 bases separated the two germline ends. Germline values: CDR1 MNHNS, CDR2 SASEGT. The CDR3 length is 16 residues. CDR3 in amino acids: CASSEEVGAGSYEQYF. CDR3 coding DNA: TGTGCCAGCAGTGAGGAGGTGGGGGCTGGCTCCTACGAGCAGTACTTC.

The chain employs TRBV7-9 and TRBJ2-4; 11 bases are a match to TRBD2. There are 18 residues in the CDR3. The germline gives CDR1 SEHNR, CDR2 FQNEAQ (reference sequence). The junction had 8 bases not matched to a gene; V was cut back by 3 bases and J by 1 base. CDR3 sequence: CASSFWTSGWNAKNIQYF. CDR3 nucleotides: TGTGCCAGCAGCTTCTGGACTAGCGGGTGGAATGCCAAAAACATTCAGTACTTC.

V usage is TRBV7-2 and J usage is TRBJ2-5, with D possibly being TRBD2 (5 bases). Per germline, CDR1 SGHTA and CDR2 FQGNSA. The CDR3 totals 14 residues. V dropped 5 bases and J dropped 5 bases, with 15 bases sitting between them. The CDR3 bases are TGTGCCAGCAGCCCGAGTCTAGAGCGGGAGACCCAGTACTTC. Amino acid sequence: CASSPSLERETQYF.

The chain carries TRBV6-5 and TRBJ1-5; D possibly corresponds to TRBD1 (5 bases). This CDR3 has 14 residues. V was cut by 2 bases and J by 6 bases, with 11 bases left in between. Germline loops: CDR1 MNHEY, CDR2 SVGAGI. CDR3 residues: CASSYGGEGQPQHF. DNA for the CDR3: TGTGCCAGCAGTTACGGGGGGGAAGGTCAGCCCCAGCATTTT.

This rearrangement joins TRBV7-2 to TRBJ2-7; 9 nucleotides agree with TRBD1. Germline assignment: CDR1 SGHTA and CDR2 FQGNSA. The CDR3 extends over 15 amino acids. The trim removed 4 bases at V and 5 bases at J, leaving 9 bases unmatched. The CDR3 bases are TGTGCCAGCAGCTGGGGAGGCGGGACAGGGAACGAGCAGTACTTC. Translated, it gives CASSWGGGTGNEQYF.

V usage is TRBV19 and J usage is TRBJ1-2; D is ambiguous. The germline V gene encodes CDR1 LNHDA and CDR2 SQIVND (reference sequence). The V and J ends lost 3 bases and 2 bases respectively, with 10 bases between them. The CDR3 covers 14 residues. The CDR3 region has the DNA TGTGCCAGTAGTATCCGCTATCCGAACTATGGCTACACCTTC. Amino acid sequence: CASSIRYPNYGYTF. Full variable domain (rest looked up from reference TRBV19 and TRBJ1-2): DGGITQSPKYLFRKEGQNVTLSCEQNLNHDAMYWYRQDPGQGLRLIYYSQIVNDFQKGDIAEGYSVSREKKESFPLTVTSAQKNPTAFYLCASSIRYPNYGYTFGSGTRLTVV.

This chain connects TRBV6-9 to TRBJ2-7, with TRBD2 identical over 14 bases. With V trimmed by 6 bases and J by 3 bases, 7 bases remained unmatched. Looked up from germline, CDR1 is MNHGY and CDR2 is SVAAGI. CDR3 length: 16 amino acids. CDR3 DNA sequence: TGTGCCAGCAGCGGGACTAGCGGGGGAACCTTCTACGAGCAGTACTTC. Its protein is CASSGTSGGTFYEQYF.

The chain couples TRBV6-5 to TRBJ1-1, with TRBD1 as a possible D gene (6 bases). Germline CDR1 MNHEY, CDR2 SVGAGI. V was shortened by 7 bases and J by 2 bases, with 14 bases between the two germline ends. The CDR3 runs to 14 residues. The CDR3 bases are TGTGCCAGCATTATACAGGGTTCAAACACTGAAGCTTTCTTT. Translation: CASIIQGSNTEAFF.

The chain combines TRBV27 with TRBJ1-5; 7 nucleotides agree with TRBD1. With V trimmed by 5 bases and J by 7 bases, 17 bases remained unmatched. This CDR3 spans 17 amino acids. The germline V gene has CDR1 MNHEY and CDR2 SMNVEV (reference sequence). The CDR3 DNA sequence: TGTGCCAGCAGTAACCGACAGGGCGATCCGGCATTCCAGCCCCAGCATTTT. It yields the protein CASSNRQGDPAFQPQHF.

V gene TRBV30 combines with J gene TRBJ1-2, with D maybe TRBD1 (5 bases). V was shortened by 4 bases and J by 8 bases, with 17 bases between the two germline ends. CDR3 size: 13 residues. The germline gives CDR1 GTSNPN, CDR2 SVGIG (reference sequence). The CDR3 DNA is TGTGCCTGGAACAGACAGACGTCCAGAGGCTACACCTTC. Its protein product is CAWNRQTSRGYTF.

J is TRBJ1-4 and V is TRBV7-9; D gene unclear. V was trimmed by 5 bases and J by 7 bases, leaving 8 bases between them. Germline V gene lookup returns CDR1 SEHNR and CDR2 FQNEAQ (reference sequence). The CDR3 runs 12 residues. CDR3 DNA sequence: TGTGCCAGCAGCGCGGCTGGTGAAAAACTGTTTTTT. Amino acid sequence: CASSAAGEKLFF.

This rearrangement joins TRBV5-4 to TRBJ2-1, with unresolved D. CDR1 is SGHNT, CDR2 YYREEE, per germline (reference sequence). V lost 0 bases and J lost 4, with 11 bases in between. This CDR3 region has 15 residues. The CDR3, as DNA: TGTGCCAGCAGCTTGGCCGGTACAGTTTACAATGAGCAGTTCTTC. As protein: CASSLAGTVYNEQFF. The entire variable domain, with the rest obtained from reference TRBV5-4 and TRBJ2-1, is as follows: ETGVTQSPTHLIKTRGQQVTLRCSSQSGHNTVSWYQQALGQGPQFIFQYYREEENGRGNFPPRFSGLQFPNYSSELNVNALELDDSALYLCASSLAGTVYNEQFFGPGTRLTVL.

The rearrangement joins TRBV29-1 to TRBJ2-5, with 8 bases that match TRBD2. Germline CDR1 is SQVTM and CDR2 is ANQGSEA. The CDR3 runs to 14 residues. Unmatched junction bases numbered 10, after V lost 5 bases and J lost 5 bases. The CDR3 nucleotides read TGCAGCGTTACTATAGGGACTAGTGGGGAGACCCAGTACTTC. Translated: CSVTIGTSGETQYF.

V usage is TRBV29-1 and J usage is TRBJ2-1, with D possibly matching TRBD2 (5 bases). V gave up 1 base and J gave up 12 bases, with 19 bases separating them. CDR1 is SQVTM, CDR2 ANQGSEA, per germline. The CDR3 has 14 residues. This CDR3 is CSVEGRTFGVGQFF. In DNA form, the CDR3 reads TGCAGCGTTGAAGGTCGTACATTCGGGGTGGGGCAGTTCTTC.

The chain joins TRBV7-9 to TRBJ2-2, with 9 bases matching TRBD1. The V segment lost 7 bases and the J segment 4 bases; nucleotides outside the gene matches: 7. Germline V gene data show CDR1 as SEHNR and CDR2 as FQNEAQ (reference sequence). The CDR3 contains 15 residues. The CDR3: CASTGTGIFTGELFF. The CDR3 nucleotides read TGTGCCAGCACGGGGACAGGGATATTCACCGGGGAGCTGTTTTTT.

This clone was found a few times. The genes are TRBV13 and TRBJ2-6; 10 bases line up with TRBD1. Germline V gives CDR1 PRHDT, CDR2 FYEKMQ (reference sequence). The V and J ends lost 5 bases and 1 base, in that order; junction bases with no gene match: 8. CDR3 length: 18 amino acids. The CDR3 here is CASSPGQGVLSGANVLTF. The CDR3 DNA reads as TGTGCCAGCAGCCCCGGACAGGGGGTGTTATCTGGGGCCAACGTCCTGACTTTC.

The rearrangement uses TRBV5-4 and TRBJ2-6, with 7 bases matching TRBD1. Germline CDR1 SGHNT, CDR2 YYREEE (reference sequence). This CDR3 region has 17 residues. Unmatched junction bases numbered 7, after V lost 4 bases and J lost 0 bases. The CDR3 region has the DNA TGTGCCAGCAGCGGCCCGACAGGGAGCTCTGGGGCCAACGTCCTGACTTTC. This encodes CASSGPTGSSGANVLTF.

This clone appeared a single time. The chain joins TRBV29-1 to TRBJ2-1; 12 bases align to TRBD1. Germline CDR1 and CDR2: SQVTM and ANQGSEA. The CDR3 totals 15 residues. Germline trimming cut 4 bases from V and 4 bases from J; bases unmatched to any gene: 5. For the CDR3, the DNA is TGCAGCGTTGTAAGGGGACAGGGGGCGTACAATGAGCAGTTCTTC. Translating it yields CSVVRGQGAYNEQFF.

The V gene is TRBV9, the J gene TRBJ2-3, with D perhaps TRBD1 (5 bases). The CDR3 runs 13 residues. V gave up 4 bases and J gave up 9 bases, with 15 bases separating them. Looked up from germline, CDR1 is SGDLS and CDR2 is YYNGEE. CDR3 in DNA: TGTGCCAGCAGCACAACAGGCCTGTTAACGCAGTATTTT. It encodes CASSTTGLLTQYF.

This sequence joins TRBV19 and TRBJ1-3; possibly TRBD1 for D (5 bases). The CDR3 extends over 15 amino acids. Germline V gene lookup returns CDR1 LNHDA and CDR2 SQIVND (reference sequence). V lost 3 bases and J 3 bases, leaving 12 bases between the germline ends. CDR3 protein: CASSITGDIGNTIYF. CDR3 sequence (DNA): TGTGCCAGTAGTATTACAGGAGATATTGGAAACACCATATATTTT.

This clone occurred once. The CDR3 coding sequence is TGCGCCAGCAGCCAAGGCAGGGGGGATACGCAGTATTTT. It encodes CASSQGRGDTQYF. The genes are TRBV4-1 and TRBJ2-3, with TRBD1 matching over 7 bases. CDR3 size: 13 residues. V lost 1 base, J lost 6 bases, and 1 base stayed unmatched. Germline loops: CDR1 MGHRA, CDR2 YSYEKL.

The CDR3 DNA follows: TGTGCCAGCAGCCGGGGGACTGCCCCCTCCTACAATGAGCAGTTCTTC. Encoded protein: CASSRGTAPSYNEQFF. The gene calls are TRBV5-4 and TRBJ2-1, with D perhaps matching TRBD2 (6 bases). Germline V gene lookup returns CDR1 SGHNT and CDR2 YYREEE (reference sequence). This CDR3 is built from 16 residues. The V end lost 4 bases, the J end lost 0 bases, and 14 bases lay between the germline ends.

The V call is TRBV11-1, the J call TRBJ2-7; 10 bases line up with TRBD1. With 5 bases clipped from V and 5 bases from J, the junction kept 6 bases outside the gene matches. CDR1 SGHAT and CDR2 FQDESV come from the germline V gene (reference sequence). This CDR3 is built from 14 residues. Here the CDR3 reads CASSGDRGPNEQYF. The CDR3 nucleotides are TGTGCCAGCAGCGGGGACAGGGGACCTAACGAGCAGTACTTC.

The gene calls are TRBV5-6 and TRBJ2-7, with 8 bases lining up with TRBD1. The CDR3 has 15 amino acids. Unmatched junction bases numbered 6, after V lost 2 bases and J lost 2 bases. Germline CDR1 is SGHDT and CDR2 is YYEEEE. The CDR3 here is CASSFKDRVTYEQYF. In nucleotides, the CDR3 is TGTGCCAGCAGCTTCAAGGACAGGGTTACCTACGAGCAGTACTTC.

The V gene is TRBV5-4, the J gene TRBJ1-2; TRBD1 agrees at 7 bases. The junction had 5 bases not matched to a gene; V was cut back by 3 bases and J by 6 bases. CDR1 and CDR2 from the germline V gene are SGHNT and YYREEE (reference sequence). The CDR3 consists of 13 residues. CDR3 in amino acids: CASSSGTADGYTF. The CDR3 DNA reads as TGTGCCAGCAGCTCCGGGACAGCCGATGGCTACACCTTC.

This rearrangement joins TRBV15 to TRBJ2-1, with D perhaps assigned TRBD1 or TRBD2 (6 bases each). Trimming pared 5 bases from V and 8 bases from J, leaving 19 bases between. Germline CDR1 is LNHNV and CDR2 is YYDKDF (reference sequence). The CDR3 covers 15 residues. In DNA, the CDR3 is TGTGCCACCAGCGGAGGGACAAGTTCCGTCTATGAGCAGTTCTTC. Protein: CATSGGTSSVYEQFF.

This sequence joins TRBV6-5 and TRBJ2-7; D perhaps matches TRBD2 (7 bases). This CDR3 spans 12 amino acids. Germline CDR1 and CDR2: MNHEY and SVGAGI. Trimming took 6 bases from V and 6 from J, leaving 12 bases between them. The CDR3 sequence: CASRRRGGEQYF. Written as DNA, the CDR3 is TGTGCCAGCAGACGGAGGGGGGGCGAGCAGTACTTC.